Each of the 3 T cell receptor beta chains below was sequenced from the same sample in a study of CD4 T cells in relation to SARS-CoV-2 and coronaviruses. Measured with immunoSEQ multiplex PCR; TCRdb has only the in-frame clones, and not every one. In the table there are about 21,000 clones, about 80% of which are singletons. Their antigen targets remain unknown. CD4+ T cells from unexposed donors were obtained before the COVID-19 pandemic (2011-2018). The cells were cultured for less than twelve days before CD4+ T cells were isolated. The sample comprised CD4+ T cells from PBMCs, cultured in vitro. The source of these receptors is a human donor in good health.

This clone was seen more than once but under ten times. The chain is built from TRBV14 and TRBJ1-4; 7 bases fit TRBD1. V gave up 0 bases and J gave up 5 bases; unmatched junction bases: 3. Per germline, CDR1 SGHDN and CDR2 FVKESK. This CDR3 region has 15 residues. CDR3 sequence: CASSQERQGNEKLFF. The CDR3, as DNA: TGTGCCAGCAGCCAAGAACGACAGGGAAATGAAAAACTGTTTTTT. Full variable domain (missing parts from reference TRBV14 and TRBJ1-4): EAGVTQFPSHSVIEKGQTVTLRCDPISGHDNLYWYRRVMGKEIKFLLHFVKESKQDESGMPNNRFLAERTGGTYSTLKVQPAELEDSGVYFCASSQERQGNEKLFFGSGTQLSVL.

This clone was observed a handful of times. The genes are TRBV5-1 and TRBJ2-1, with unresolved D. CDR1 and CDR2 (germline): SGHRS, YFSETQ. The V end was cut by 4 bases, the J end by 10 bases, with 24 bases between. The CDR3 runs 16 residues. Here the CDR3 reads CASSSGPLTSLQEQFF. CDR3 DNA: TGCGCCAGCAGCAGTGGACCTCTGACCTCCCTACAGGAGCAGTTCTTC.

The CDR3 loop reads CASSITGFPYEQYF. The DNA of the CDR3 is TGTGCCAGCAGCATTACCGGGTTCCCCTACGAGCAGTACTTC. This rearrangement joins TRBV11-2 to TRBJ2-7, with D uncertain. The CDR3 consists of 14 residues. CDR1 and CDR2 from the germline V gene are SGHAT and FQNNGV. Trimming removed 5 bases from V and 2 bases from J, with 13 bases in between. Drawing the rest from reference TRBV11-2 and TRBJ2-7, the complete variable domain is EAGVAQSPRYKIIEKRQSVAFWCNPISGHATLYWYQQILGQGPKLLIQFQNNGVVDDSQLPKDRFSAERLKGVDSTLKIQPAKLEDSAVYLCASSITGFPYEQYFGPGTRLTVT.